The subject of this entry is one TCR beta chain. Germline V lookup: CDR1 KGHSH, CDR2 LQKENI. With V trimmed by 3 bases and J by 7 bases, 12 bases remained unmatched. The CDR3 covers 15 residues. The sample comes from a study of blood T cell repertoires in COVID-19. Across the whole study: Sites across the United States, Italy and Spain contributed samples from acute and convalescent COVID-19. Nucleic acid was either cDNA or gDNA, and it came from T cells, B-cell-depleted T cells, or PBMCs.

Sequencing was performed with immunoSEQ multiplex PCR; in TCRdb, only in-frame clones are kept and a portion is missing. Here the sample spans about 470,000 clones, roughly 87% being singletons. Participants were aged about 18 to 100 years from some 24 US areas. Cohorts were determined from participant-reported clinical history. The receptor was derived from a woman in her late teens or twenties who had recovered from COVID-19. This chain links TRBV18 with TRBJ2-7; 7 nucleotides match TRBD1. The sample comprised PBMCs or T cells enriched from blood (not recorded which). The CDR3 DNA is TGTGCCAGCTCACCTTGGGGGACAGAGGAAGGGGAGCAGTACTTC. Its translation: CASSPWGTEEGEQYF.